A single sample gave rise to the 32 T cell receptor beta chains below, sequenced in a study of blood T cell repertoires in COVID-19. Generated by immunoSEQ multiplex PCR, the TCRdb table keeps only in-frame clones and is missing some. Among fewer than 450,000 clones listed, over 80% were seen once. Material: peripheral blood. The receptors here all came from a woman aged 45-65 years with COVID-19, enrolled during active disease.

The chain employs TRBV28 and TRBJ1-2; TRBD1 is a possible D gene (5 bases). Trimming cost V 4 bases and J 4 bases, with 13 bases left between them. This CDR3 region has 14 residues. Germline CDR1 reads MDHEN; CDR2 reads SYDVKM. CDR3 in amino acids: CASSSVGGGYGYTF. Written as DNA, the CDR3 is TGTGCCAGCAGTTCCGTGGGGGGTGGCTATGGCTACACCTTC.

The rearrangement links TRBV19 to TRBJ2-7; 12 bases match TRBD1. The V gene end was trimmed by 5 bases and the J gene end by 0 bases; junction bases not matched to a gene: 5. The CDR3 has 16 amino acids. CDR1 and CDR2 from the germline V gene are LNHDA and SQIVND (reference sequence). The CDR3 coding sequence is TGTGCCAGTAGTCCCGGGACAGGGGGCGCCTCCTACGAGCAGTACTTC. As protein: CASSPGTGGASYEQYF.

The V and J genes are TRBV10-1 and TRBJ2-3, with 8 bases fitting TRBD2. The V gene end was trimmed by 6 bases and the J gene end by 0 bases; junction bases not matched to a gene: 14. Germline assignment: CDR1 WNHNN and CDR2 SYGVQD (reference sequence). The CDR3 length is 18 residues. CDR3 nucleotide sequence: TGCGCCAGCAGATTAGCCCGGGAGCGGGAGAGTAGCACAGATACGCAGTATTTT. This sequence encodes CASRLARERESSTDTQYF.

This clone was seen more than once but under ten times. The chain has TRBV5-1 and TRBJ1-2; no definite D call. CDR1 and CDR2 (germline): SGHRS, YFSETQ. The germline V and J ends were trimmed by 4 bases and 5 bases, with 9 bases remaining between them. The CDR3 is 12 amino acids. The CDR3 loop is CASSPNVYGYTF. DNA for the CDR3: TGCGCCAGCAGCCCTAACGTGTATGGCTACACCTTC.

The V and J genes are TRBV6-4 and TRBJ1-6; no clear D. The V end lost 0 bases, the J end lost 8 bases, and 5 bases lay between the germline ends. Germline CDR1 MRHNA, CDR2 SNTAGT. The CDR3 contains 13 residues. The CDR3, as DNA: TGTGCCAGCAGTGACTCTCGGTATTCACCCCTCCACTTT. This codes for CASSDSRYSPLHF.

The chain has TRBV30 and TRBJ2-1, with TRBD2 identical over 8 bases. The germline V gene encodes CDR1 GTSNPN and CDR2 SVGIG (reference sequence). The CDR3 has 14 amino acids. The V and J ends lost 4 bases and 4 bases, in that order; junction bases with no gene match: 6. The CDR3 DNA sequence: TGTGCCTGGAACGCGGGACTAGTTTACAATGAGCAGTTCTTC. It codes for CAWNAGLVYNEQFF.

The chain uses TRBV6-2 or TRBV6-3 and TRBJ2-1; D might be TRBD1 (5 bases). The CDR3 extends over 16 amino acids. Germline V gene lookup returns CDR1 MNHEY and CDR2 SVGEGT. The V and J ends lost 2 bases and 2 bases respectively, with 13 bases between them. The CDR3 loop is CASSYVRVAPYNEQFF. CDR3 nucleotides: TGTGCCAGCAGTTACGTCAGGGTCGCTCCCTACAATGAGCAGTTCTTC.

The chain combines TRBV30 with TRBJ1-1; weak D call: TRBD1 (5 bases). CDR1 is GTSNPN and CDR2 is SVGIG in the germline V gene (reference sequence). The CDR3 is made up of 12 amino acids. The germline V and J ends were trimmed by 4 bases and 10 bases, with 16 bases remaining between them. CDR3 sequence: CAWKGVGESAFF. The CDR3 DNA reads TGTGCCTGGAAAGGGGTAGGGGAATCAGCTTTCTTT.

J is TRBJ2-3 and V is TRBV29-1; 8 bases match TRBD2. CDR1 and CDR2 (germline): SQVTM, ANQGSEA. Losses at the gene ends were 7 bases for V and 4 bases for J; bases not matched to a gene: 10. The CDR3 totals 14 residues. The CDR3 spells CSADIAGPPDTQYF. The CDR3 DNA reads as TGCAGCGCCGATATAGCGGGGCCTCCAGATACGCAGTATTTT.

The chain employs TRBV3-1 (or the pseudogene TRBV3-2) and TRBJ2-7; possibly TRBD2 for D (5 bases). The CDR3 consists of 13 residues. Trimming pared 4 bases from V and 4 bases from J, leaving 11 bases between. Germline CDR1 is LGHDT and CDR2 is YNNKEL (reference sequence). The CDR3 spells CASSREGLYEQYF. CDR3 DNA sequence: TGTGCCAGCAGCCGCGAGGGCCTTTACGAGCAGTACTTC.

The chain employs TRBV27 and TRBJ2-3, with TRBD2 as a possible D gene (6 bases). V was pared by 5 bases and J by 1 base, with 13 bases between. This CDR3 has 15 residues. CDR1 is MNHEY, CDR2 SMNVEV, per germline (reference sequence). This CDR3 is CASSRGGARTDTQYF. As DNA, the CDR3 is TGTGCCAGCAGTCGTGGCGGGGCCCGCACAGATACGCAGTATTTT.

V usage is TRBV2 and J usage is TRBJ2-2; 7 bases agree with TRBD2. The J segment lost 0 bases and the V segment lost 8 bases, leaving 3 bases of the junction unmatched. This CDR3 spans 14 amino acids. Germline CDR1 reads SNHLY; CDR2 reads FYNNEI. CDR3 DNA: TGTGCCAGCTTACTAGCGTCGAACACCGGGGAGCTGTTTTTT. It specifies CASLLASNTGELFF. Using reference TRBV2 and TRBJ2-2 for the parts outside the CDR3, the full variable domain is EPEVTQTPSHQVTQMGQEVILRCVPISNHLYFYWYRQILGQKVEFLVSFYNNEISEKSEIFDDQFSVERPDGSNFTLKIRSTKLEDSAMYFCASLLASNTGELFFGEGSRLTVL.

The rearrangement joins TRBV24-1 to TRBJ2-1; the D gene is possibly TRBD1 (5 bases). Germline CDR1 KGHDR, CDR2 SFDVKD. Trimming left V 1 base short and J 6 bases short, with 15 bases between. The CDR3 totals 16 residues. The CDR3 region is CATSDLGKEGANEQFF. CDR3 nucleotides: TGTGCCACCAGTGATTTAGGCAAAGAAGGGGCCAATGAGCAGTTCTTC.

This clone has just one count. CDR3 protein: CASSLSAGLGTDTQYF. The CDR3 DNA sequence: TGTGCCAGCAGCTTATCGGCGGGACTGGGCACAGATACGCAGTATTTT. J is TRBJ2-3 and V is TRBV7-6; D perhaps matches TRBD2 (6 bases). Per germline, CDR1 SGHVS and CDR2 FNYEAQ. V was cut by 2 bases and J by 1 base, with 13 bases left in between. This CDR3 contains 16 residues.

The CDR3 DNA is TGTGCCAGTAGCTCCACTCTTAGAGATACGCAGTATTTT. It translates to CASSSTLRDTQYF. The gene calls are TRBV19 and TRBJ2-3; D not certain. The V gene's germline CDR1 is LNHDA and CDR2 SQIVND (reference sequence). V was cut by 6 bases and J by 5 bases, with 12 bases left in between. This CDR3 is 13 amino acids long.

V is TRBV19 and J is TRBJ1-1; perhaps TRBD1 as D (5 bases). This CDR3 contains 12 residues. V was clipped by 8 bases and J by 7 bases, with 14 bases between them. The V gene's germline CDR1 is LNHDA and CDR2 SQIVND (reference sequence). The CDR3 region is CASARGHLEAFF. The CDR3 DNA sequence: TGTGCCAGTGCAAGGGGCCACCTTGAAGCTTTCTTT.

CDR3 region: CASNPGTQNTRFYEQYF. The CDR3 DNA follows: TGTGCCAGTAACCCCGGGACACAGAATACTAGATTCTACGAGCAGTACTTC. The V and J genes are TRBV19 and TRBJ2-7; a possible D gene is TRBD1 (6 bases). Between the trimmed V and J ends, which lost 7 bases and 3 bases, there was a span of 25 bases. Germline CDR1 and CDR2: LNHDA and SQIVND (reference sequence). The CDR3 contains 17 residues.

The chain uses TRBV19 and TRBJ1-2; the match to TRBD1 covers 8 bases. Trimming cost V 4 bases and J 4 bases; bases outside gene matches: 8. CDR3 length: 15 amino acids. Germline V gives CDR1 LNHDA, CDR2 SQIVND (reference sequence). The CDR3 reads CASSTGQGGVYGYTF. The CDR3, as DNA: TGTGCCAGTAGTACCGGACAGGGAGGTGTCTATGGCTACACCTTC.

The chain combines TRBV4-1 with TRBJ2-7; 7 bases fit TRBD2. This CDR3 contains 15 residues. The V segment lost 0 bases and the J segment 3 bases; nucleotides outside the gene matches: 5. From germline, CDR1 is MGHRA and CDR2 YSYEKL. CDR3: CASSQELRESYEQYF. The CDR3 DNA reads TGCGCCAGCAGCCAAGAATTGCGGGAGAGCTACGAGCAGTACTTC.

The chain combines TRBV27 with TRBJ2-1, with no clear D. CDR3 size: 12 residues. The germline V gene has CDR1 MNHEY and CDR2 SMNVEV (reference sequence). V was trimmed by 2 bases and J by 7 bases, leaving 6 bases between them. CDR3 sequence: CASSLDGNEQFF. The CDR3 DNA sequence: TGTGCCAGCAGTTTAGACGGGAATGAGCAGTTCTTC.

V and J are TRBV5-1 and TRBJ1-6; no definite D call. V shed 5 bases and J shed 4 bases, with 10 bases lying between them. This CDR3 comprises 14 residues. The germline CDR1 and CDR2 sequences are SGHRS and YFSETQ. The CDR3 DNA follows: TGCGCCAGCAGACCAAACAGATATAATTCACCCCTCCACTTT. This encodes CASRPNRYNSPLHF.

The chain uses TRBV12-5 and TRBJ2-7, with 7 bases identical to TRBD1. The V segment lost 9 bases and the J segment 0 bases; nucleotides outside the gene matches: 8. The germline V gene encodes CDR1 LGHNT and CDR2 FRNRAP. The CDR3 contains 14 residues. DNA of the CDR3: TGTGCTAGCAATCCGGGACAGAGCTCCTACGAGCAGTACTTC. Its translation: CASNPGQSSYEQYF.

This clone was counted a few times. The rearrangement links TRBV2 to TRBJ2-7; 8 nucleotides agree with TRBD1. Germline V gene data show CDR1 as SNHLY and CDR2 as FYNNEI. Trimming removed 5 bases from V and 5 bases from J; junction bases left unmatched: 8. The length of the CDR3 is 14 residues. The CDR3 sequence: CASSTRTGQHEQYF. The CDR3 DNA reads as TGTGCCAGCAGTACCCGGACAGGGCAACACGAGCAGTACTTC. The complete variable domain, with remaining parts taken from reference TRBV2 and TRBJ2-7, reads EPEVTQTPSHQVTQMGQEVILRCVPISNHLYFYWYRQILGQKVEFLVSFYNNEISEKSEIFDDQFSVERPDGSNFTLKIRSTKLEDSAMYFCASSTRTGQHEQYFGPGTRLTVT.

This clone came up a few times. Here the CDR3 reads CASSHDRGNSPLHF. Here the CDR3 DNA reads TGTGCCAGCAGCCACGACAGGGGTAATTCACCCCTCCACTTT. The chain couples TRBV9 to TRBJ1-6, with 8 positions matching TRBD1. Trimming removed 4 bases from V and 6 bases from J; junction bases left unmatched: 3. The CDR3 runs 14 residues. Germline V gene lookup returns CDR1 SGDLS and CDR2 YYNGEE.

V is TRBV5-1 and J is TRBJ2-7; the D gene is possibly TRBD1 (6 bases). V was pared by 0 bases and J by 0 bases, with 10 bases between. CDR1 is SGHRS, CDR2 YFSETQ, per germline. The CDR3 contains 15 residues. CDR3 amino acids: CASSLVTGISYEQYF. CDR3 in DNA: TGCGCCAGCAGCTTGGTGACAGGAATCTCCTACGAGCAGTACTTC.

The sample holds a few counts of this clone. V gene TRBV4-1 combines with J gene TRBJ2-7, with TRBD2 matching over 12 bases. CDR3 length: 15 residues. Germline loops: CDR1 MGHRA, CDR2 YSYEKL. V shed 3 bases and J 6 bases; nucleotides not matched to a gene: 6. This CDR3 is CASSHPGLAGGEQYF. The CDR3 DNA follows: TGCGCCAGCAGCCACCCGGGACTAGCGGGCGGCGAGCAGTACTTC.

V and J are TRBV9 and TRBJ1-2; 8 bases line up with TRBD1. The CDR3 has 14 residues. Trimming cost V 1 base and J 5 bases; bases outside gene matches: 4. CDR1 and CDR2 (germline): SGDLS, YYNGEE. CDR3 residues: CASSVTGQDYGYTF. CDR3 nucleotides: TGTGCCAGCAGCGTAACGGGACAGGATTATGGCTACACCTTC.

The rearrangement joins TRBV20-1 to TRBJ1-1, with 10 bases matching TRBD1. V trimming: 3 bases; J trimming: 12 bases; junction bases outside the gene matches: 10. The CDR3 runs 13 residues. The germline gives CDR1 DFQATT, CDR2 SNEGSKA (reference sequence). The CDR3 sequence is CSASRGQGSFTFF. The CDR3 DNA follows: TGCAGTGCTAGTAGGGGACAGGGGTCCTTTACTTTCTTT.

This clone is a singleton in its sample. The gene calls are TRBV3-1 (or the pseudogene TRBV3-2) and TRBJ1-2; tentatively, D is TRBD1 (5 bases). Germline V lookup: CDR1 LGHDT, CDR2 YNNKEL (reference sequence). The germline V and J ends were trimmed by 0 bases and 6 bases, with 11 bases remaining between them. CDR3 length equals 14 residues. This CDR3 is CASSQDRSGNGYTF. DNA for the CDR3: TGTGCCAGCAGCCAAGATCGGTCAGGGAATGGCTACACCTTC.

J is TRBJ2-7 and V is TRBV11-3; D call uncertain. Trimming shortened V by 1 base and J by 5 bases, and 6 bases separated the two germline ends. In germline, CDR1 is SGHNT, CDR2 YENEEA. This CDR3 region has 12 residues. CDR3 sequence reads: CASSLGSHEQYF. In DNA form, the CDR3 reads TGTGCCAGCAGCTTAGGGAGCCACGAGCAGTACTTC.

This chain links TRBV5-1 with TRBJ1-6; unclear D gene. With 4 bases removed from V and 5 bases from J, the gap between germline ends came to 7 bases. This CDR3 comprises 13 residues. Germline V gene data show CDR1 as SGHRS and CDR2 as YFSETQ. The CDR3 loop reads CASSPLNNSPLHF. For the CDR3, the DNA is TGCGCCAGCAGCCCCTTAAATAATTCACCCCTCCACTTT.

Comments on this clone: At one of its ends the junction is not consistent with the germline gene, which may arise from a read error. The V and J genes are TRBV5-1 and TRBJ2-5; 9 nucleotides line up with TRBD2. The CDR3 loop spans 13 amino acids. Per germline, CDR1 SGHRS and CDR2 YFSETQ. The CDR3 bases are TGCGCCAGCAGCTTGGACGGGTGGGGACTAGCACACTTC. It is translated as CASSLDGWGLAHF.